This T cell receptor (beta chain) was recorded in a study of blood T cell repertoires in COVID-19. Overall study context: Samples came from the United States, Italy and Spain, spanning acute and convalescent COVID-19.

Trimming took 6 bases from V and 5 from J, leaving 13 bases between them. There are 13 residues in the CDR3. Germline CDR1 is KGHDR and CDR2 is SFDVKD. This clone is termed medium-sized (0.01 to 0.1%). The table came from immunoSEQ multiplex PCR; TCRdb's copy has only in-frame clones and leaves some out. The repertoire holds roughly 69,000 clones, with roughly 80% as singletons. Sequences were obtained from peripheral blood. The sequence derives from a human donor in a cohort sampled during active COVID-19. The rearrangement joins TRBV24-1 to TRBJ2-7; TRBD1 is a possible D gene (5 bases). CDR3 DNA: TGTGCCACCAGTACCGCAGGGATGGACGAGCAGTACTTC. Its translation is CATSTAGMDEQYF.